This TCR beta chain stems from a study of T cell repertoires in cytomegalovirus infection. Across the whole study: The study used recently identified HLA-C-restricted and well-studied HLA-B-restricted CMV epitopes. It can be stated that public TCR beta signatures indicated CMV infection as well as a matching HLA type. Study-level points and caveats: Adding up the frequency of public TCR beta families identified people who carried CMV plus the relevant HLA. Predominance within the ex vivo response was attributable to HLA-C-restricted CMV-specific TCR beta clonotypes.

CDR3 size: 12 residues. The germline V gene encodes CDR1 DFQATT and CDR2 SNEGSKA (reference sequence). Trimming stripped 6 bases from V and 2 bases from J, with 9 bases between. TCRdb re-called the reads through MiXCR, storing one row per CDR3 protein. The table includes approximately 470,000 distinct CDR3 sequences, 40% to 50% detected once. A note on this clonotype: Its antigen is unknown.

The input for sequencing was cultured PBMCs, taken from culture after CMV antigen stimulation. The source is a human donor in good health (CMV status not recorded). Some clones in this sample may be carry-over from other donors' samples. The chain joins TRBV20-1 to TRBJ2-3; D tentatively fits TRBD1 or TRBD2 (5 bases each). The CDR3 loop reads CSAAGTTDTQYF. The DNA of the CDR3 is TGCAGTGCAGCCGGGACCACAGATACGCAGTATTTT.